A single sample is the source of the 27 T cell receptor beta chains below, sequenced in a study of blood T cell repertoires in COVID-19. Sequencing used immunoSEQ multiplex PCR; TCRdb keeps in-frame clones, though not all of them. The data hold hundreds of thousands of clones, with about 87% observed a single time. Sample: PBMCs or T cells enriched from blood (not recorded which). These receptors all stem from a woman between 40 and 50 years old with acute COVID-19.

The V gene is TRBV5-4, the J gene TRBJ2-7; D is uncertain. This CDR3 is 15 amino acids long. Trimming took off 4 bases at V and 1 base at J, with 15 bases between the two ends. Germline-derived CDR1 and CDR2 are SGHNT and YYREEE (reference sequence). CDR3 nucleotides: TGTGCCAGCAGCCGAGCCGGAGATTGGTCCTACGAGCAGTACTTC. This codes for CASSRAGDWSYEQYF.

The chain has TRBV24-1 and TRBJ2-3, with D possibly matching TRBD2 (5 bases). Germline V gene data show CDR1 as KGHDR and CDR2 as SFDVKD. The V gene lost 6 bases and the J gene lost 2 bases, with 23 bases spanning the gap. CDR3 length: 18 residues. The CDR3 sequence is CATSTSYPGQRFTDTQYF. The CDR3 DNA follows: TGTGCCACCAGTACTTCCTACCCTGGCCAGCGGTTCACAGATACGCAGTATTTT.

This CDR3 reads CASSFSHQETQYF. The DNA of the CDR3 is TGTGCCAGCAGTTTTAGTCACCAAGAGACCCAGTACTTC. This chain uses TRBV27 with TRBJ2-5, with D unclear. Germline CDR1 and CDR2: MNHEY and SMNVEV (reference sequence). The ends were cut back, 3 bases at V and 0 bases at J, with 5 bases in the middle. The CDR3 has 13 amino acids.

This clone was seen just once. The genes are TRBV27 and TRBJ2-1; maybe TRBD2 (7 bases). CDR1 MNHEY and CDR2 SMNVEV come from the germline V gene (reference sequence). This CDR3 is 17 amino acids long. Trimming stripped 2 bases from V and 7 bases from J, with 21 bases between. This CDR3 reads CASSLHRARGLGNEQFF. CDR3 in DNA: TGTGCCAGCAGTTTACACCGAGCGCGGGGGCTGGGAAATGAGCAGTTCTTC.

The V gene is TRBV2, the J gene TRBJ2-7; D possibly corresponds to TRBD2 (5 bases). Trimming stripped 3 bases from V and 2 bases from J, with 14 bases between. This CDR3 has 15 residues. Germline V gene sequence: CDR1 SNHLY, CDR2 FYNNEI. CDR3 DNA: TGTGCCAGCAGTGAGGCCGGACGGGGAGCCTACGAGCAGTACTTC. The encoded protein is CASSEAGRGAYEQYF. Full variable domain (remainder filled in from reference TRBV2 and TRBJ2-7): EPEVTQTPSHQVTQMGQEVILRCVPISNHLYFYWYRQILGQKVEFLVSFYNNEISEKSEIFDDQFSVERPDGSNFTLKIRSTKLEDSAMYFCASSEAGRGAYEQYFGPGTRLTVT.

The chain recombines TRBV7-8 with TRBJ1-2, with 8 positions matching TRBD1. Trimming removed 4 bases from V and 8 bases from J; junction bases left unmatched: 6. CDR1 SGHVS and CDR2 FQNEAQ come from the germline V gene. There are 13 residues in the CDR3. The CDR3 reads CASSSTGGEGYTF. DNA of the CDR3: TGTGCCAGCAGCTCCACAGGGGGGGAAGGCTACACCTTC.

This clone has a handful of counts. CDR3 bases: TGTGCCAGCAGCGTCGGGGACAGGGGCGACGAGCAGTACTTC. Its protein product is CASSVGDRGDEQYF. The chain employs TRBV9 and TRBJ2-7; 10 positions match TRBD1. V lost 2 bases, J lost 5 bases, and 4 bases stayed unmatched. CDR1 SGDLS and CDR2 YYNGEE come from the germline V gene. The CDR3 loop spans 14 amino acids.

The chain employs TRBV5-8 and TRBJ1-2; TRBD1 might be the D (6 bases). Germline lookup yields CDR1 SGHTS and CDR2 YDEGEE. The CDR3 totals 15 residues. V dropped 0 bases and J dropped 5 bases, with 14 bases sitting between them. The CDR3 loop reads CASSLARLGGYGYTF. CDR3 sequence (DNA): TGTGCCAGCAGCTTGGCCAGGTTAGGGGGATATGGCTACACCTTC.

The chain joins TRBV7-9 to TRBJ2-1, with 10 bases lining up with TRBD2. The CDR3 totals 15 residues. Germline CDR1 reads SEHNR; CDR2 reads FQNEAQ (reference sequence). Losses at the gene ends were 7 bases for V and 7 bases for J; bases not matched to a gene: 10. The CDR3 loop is CASTPSGRARNEQFF. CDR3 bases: TGTGCCAGCACCCCAAGCGGGAGGGCCCGTAATGAGCAGTTCTTC.

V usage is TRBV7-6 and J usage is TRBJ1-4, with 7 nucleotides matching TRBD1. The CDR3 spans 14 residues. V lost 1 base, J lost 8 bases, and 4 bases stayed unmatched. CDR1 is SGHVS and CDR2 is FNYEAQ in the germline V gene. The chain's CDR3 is CASSLEGGWEKLFF. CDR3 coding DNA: TGTGCCAGCAGCTTAGAAGGGGGCTGGGAAAAACTGTTTTTT.

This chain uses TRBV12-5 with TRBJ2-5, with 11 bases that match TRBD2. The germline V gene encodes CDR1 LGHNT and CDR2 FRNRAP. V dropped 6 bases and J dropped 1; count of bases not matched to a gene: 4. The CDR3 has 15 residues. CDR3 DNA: TGTGCTAGTGGCTCTGGACTAGCGGGCCAAGAGACCCAGTACTTC. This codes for CASGSGLAGQETQYF.

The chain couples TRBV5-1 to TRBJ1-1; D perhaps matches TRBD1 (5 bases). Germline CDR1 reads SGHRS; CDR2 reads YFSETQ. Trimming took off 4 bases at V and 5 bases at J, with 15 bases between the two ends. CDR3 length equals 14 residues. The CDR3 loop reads CASSPSGGGTEAFF. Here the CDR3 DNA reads TGCGCCAGCAGCCCATCCGGGGGGGGAACTGAAGCTTTCTTT.

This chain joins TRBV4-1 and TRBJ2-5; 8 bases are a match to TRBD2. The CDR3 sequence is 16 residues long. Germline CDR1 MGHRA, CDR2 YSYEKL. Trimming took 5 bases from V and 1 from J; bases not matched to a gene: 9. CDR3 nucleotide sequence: TGCGCCAGCAGCAACAATTTAGCGGGGCTCCAAGAGACCCAGTACTTC. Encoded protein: CASSNNLAGLQETQYF.

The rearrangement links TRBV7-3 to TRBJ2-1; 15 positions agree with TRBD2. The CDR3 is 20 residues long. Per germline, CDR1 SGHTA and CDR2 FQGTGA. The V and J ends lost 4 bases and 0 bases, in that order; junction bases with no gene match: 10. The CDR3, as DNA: TGTGCCAGCAGCTCCCTTGGACTAGCGGGAGGGGGAAGCTCCTACAATGAGCAGTTCTTC. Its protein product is CASSSLGLAGGGSSYNEQFF.

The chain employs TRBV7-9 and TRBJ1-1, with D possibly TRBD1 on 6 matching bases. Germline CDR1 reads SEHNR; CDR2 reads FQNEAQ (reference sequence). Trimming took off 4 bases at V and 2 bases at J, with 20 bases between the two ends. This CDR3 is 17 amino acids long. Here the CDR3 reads CASSSPRQERRNTEAFF. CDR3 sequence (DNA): TGTGCCAGCAGCTCGCCCAGACAGGAAAGAAGAAACACTGAAGCTTTCTTT. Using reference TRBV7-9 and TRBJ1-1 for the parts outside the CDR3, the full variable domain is DTGVSQNPRHKITKRGQNVTFRCDPISEHNRLYWYRQTLGQGPEFLTYFQNEAQLEKSRLLSDRFSAERPKGSFSTLEIQRTEQGDSAMYLCASSSPRQERRNTEAFFGQGTRLTVV.

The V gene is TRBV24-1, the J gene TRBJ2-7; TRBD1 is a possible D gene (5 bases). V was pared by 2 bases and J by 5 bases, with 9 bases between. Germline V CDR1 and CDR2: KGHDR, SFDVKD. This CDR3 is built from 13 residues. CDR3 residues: CATSDSGRDEQYV. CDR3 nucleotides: TGTGCCACCAGTGATTCAGGCAGGGACGAGCAGTACGTC.

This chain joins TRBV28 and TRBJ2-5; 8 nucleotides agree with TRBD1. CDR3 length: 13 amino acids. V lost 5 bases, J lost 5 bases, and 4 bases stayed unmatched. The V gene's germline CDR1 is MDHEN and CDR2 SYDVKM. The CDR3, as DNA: TGTGCCAGCAGTGGGACAGGTCGGGAGACCCAGTACTTC. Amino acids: CASSGTGRETQYF.

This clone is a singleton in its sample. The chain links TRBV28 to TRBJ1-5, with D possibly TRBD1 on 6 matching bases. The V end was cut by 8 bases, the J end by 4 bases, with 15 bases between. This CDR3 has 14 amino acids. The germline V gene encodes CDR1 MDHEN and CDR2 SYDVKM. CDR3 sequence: CASSLRGFNQPQHF. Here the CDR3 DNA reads TGTGCCAGCTCACTAAGGGGGTTTAATCAGCCCCAGCATTTT.

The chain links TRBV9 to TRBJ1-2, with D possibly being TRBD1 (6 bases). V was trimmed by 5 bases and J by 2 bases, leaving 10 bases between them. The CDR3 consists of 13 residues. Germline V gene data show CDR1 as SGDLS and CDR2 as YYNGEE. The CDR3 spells CASRGTGNYGYTF. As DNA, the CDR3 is TGTGCCAGCAGAGGAACAGGGAACTATGGCTACACCTTC.

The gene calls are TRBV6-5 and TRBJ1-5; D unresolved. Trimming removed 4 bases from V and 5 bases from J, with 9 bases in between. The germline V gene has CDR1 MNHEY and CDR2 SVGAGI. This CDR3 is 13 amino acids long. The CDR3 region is CASSLGVDQPQHF. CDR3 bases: TGTGCCAGCAGTTTGGGAGTGGATCAGCCCCAGCATTTT.

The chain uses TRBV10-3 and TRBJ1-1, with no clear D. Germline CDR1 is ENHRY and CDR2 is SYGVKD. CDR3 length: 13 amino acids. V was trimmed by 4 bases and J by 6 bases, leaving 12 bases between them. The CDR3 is CAISGNEGSEAFF. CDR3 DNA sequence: TGTGCCATCAGTGGAAATGAGGGTTCTGAAGCTTTCTTT.

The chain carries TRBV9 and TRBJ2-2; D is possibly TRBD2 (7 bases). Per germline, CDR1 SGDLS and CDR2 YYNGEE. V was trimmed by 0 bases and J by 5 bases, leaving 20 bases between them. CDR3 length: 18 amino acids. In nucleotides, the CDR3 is TGTGCCAGCAGCGTAGACTTGCCGGGGAGGGGGAAGACCGGGGAGCTGTTTTTT. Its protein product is CASSVDLPGRGKTGELFF.

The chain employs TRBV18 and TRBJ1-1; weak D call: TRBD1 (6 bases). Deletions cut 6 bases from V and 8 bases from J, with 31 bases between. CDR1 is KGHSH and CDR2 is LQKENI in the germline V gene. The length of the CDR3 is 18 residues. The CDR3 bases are TGTGCCAGCTCCCTTCCATTTGTGGGCCAGGGGCCCCGGGCCGAAGCTTTCTTT. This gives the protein CASSLPFVGQGPRAEAFF.

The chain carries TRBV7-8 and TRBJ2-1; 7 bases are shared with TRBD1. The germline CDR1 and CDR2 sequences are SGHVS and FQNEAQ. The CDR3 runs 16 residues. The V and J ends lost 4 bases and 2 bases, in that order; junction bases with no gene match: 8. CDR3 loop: CASSSLGTAAYNEQFF. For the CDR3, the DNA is TGTGCCAGCAGCTCCCTTGGGACAGCCGCCTACAATGAGCAGTTCTTC.

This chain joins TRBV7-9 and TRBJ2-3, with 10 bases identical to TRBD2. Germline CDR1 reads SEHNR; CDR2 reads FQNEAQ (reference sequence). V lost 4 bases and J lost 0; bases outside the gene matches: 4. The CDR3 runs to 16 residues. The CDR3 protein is CASSSLAGLSTDTQYF. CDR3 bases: TGTGCCAGCAGCTCACTAGCGGGACTGAGCACAGATACGCAGTATTTT.

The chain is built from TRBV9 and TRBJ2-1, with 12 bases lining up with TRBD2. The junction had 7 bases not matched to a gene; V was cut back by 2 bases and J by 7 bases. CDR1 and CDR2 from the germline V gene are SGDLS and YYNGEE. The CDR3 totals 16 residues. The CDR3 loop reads CASSVIPLAGGNEQFF. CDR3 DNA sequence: TGTGCCAGCAGCGTCATCCCGCTAGCGGGAGGGAATGAGCAGTTCTTC.

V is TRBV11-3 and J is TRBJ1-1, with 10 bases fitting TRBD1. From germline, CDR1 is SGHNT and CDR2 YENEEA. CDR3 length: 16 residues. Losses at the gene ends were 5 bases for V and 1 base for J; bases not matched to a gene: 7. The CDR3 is CASSPWGDRGNTEAFF. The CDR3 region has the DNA TGTGCCAGCAGCCCCTGGGGGGACAGGGGGAACACTGAAGCTTTCTTT.